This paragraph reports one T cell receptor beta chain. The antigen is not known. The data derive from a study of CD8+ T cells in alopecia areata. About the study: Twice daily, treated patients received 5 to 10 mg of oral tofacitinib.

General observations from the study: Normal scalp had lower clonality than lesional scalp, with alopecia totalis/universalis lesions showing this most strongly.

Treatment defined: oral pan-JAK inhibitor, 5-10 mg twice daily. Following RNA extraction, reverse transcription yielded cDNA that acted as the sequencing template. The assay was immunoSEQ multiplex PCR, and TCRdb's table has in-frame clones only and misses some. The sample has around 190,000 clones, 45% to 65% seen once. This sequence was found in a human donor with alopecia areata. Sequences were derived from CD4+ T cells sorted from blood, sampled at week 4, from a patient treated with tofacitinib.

CDR3 in amino acids: CASSQVRRTNEQFF. The CDR3 DNA is TGTGCCAGCAGCCAAGTCCGGCGAACCAATGAGCAGTTCTTC. The chain has TRBV4-2 and TRBJ2-1; D ambiguous. Per germline, CDR1 LGHNA and CDR2 YNFKEQ. The CDR3 consists of 14 residues. V was trimmed by 1 base and J by 6 bases, leaving 10 bases between them.